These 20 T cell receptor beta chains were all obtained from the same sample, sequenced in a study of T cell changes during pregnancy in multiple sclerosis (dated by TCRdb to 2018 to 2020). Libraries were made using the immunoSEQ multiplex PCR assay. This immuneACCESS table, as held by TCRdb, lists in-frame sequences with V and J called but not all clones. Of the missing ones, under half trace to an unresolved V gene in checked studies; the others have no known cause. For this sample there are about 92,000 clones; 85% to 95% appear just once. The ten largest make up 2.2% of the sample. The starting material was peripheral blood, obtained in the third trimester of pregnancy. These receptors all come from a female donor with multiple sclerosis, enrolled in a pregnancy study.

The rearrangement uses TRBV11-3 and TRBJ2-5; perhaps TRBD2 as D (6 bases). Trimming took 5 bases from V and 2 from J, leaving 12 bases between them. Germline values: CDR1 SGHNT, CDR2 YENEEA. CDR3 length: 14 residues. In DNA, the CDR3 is TGTGCCAGCAGCCTTGGGGGAGGTCAAGAGACCCAGTACTTC. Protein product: CASSLGGGQETQYF.

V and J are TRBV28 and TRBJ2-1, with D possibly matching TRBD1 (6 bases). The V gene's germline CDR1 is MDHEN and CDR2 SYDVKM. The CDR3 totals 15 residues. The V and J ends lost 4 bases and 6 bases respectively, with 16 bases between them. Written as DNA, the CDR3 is TGTGCCAGCAGTTCCCGCCGACTACAGGGCAATGAGCAGTTCTTC. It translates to CASSSRRLQGNEQFF.

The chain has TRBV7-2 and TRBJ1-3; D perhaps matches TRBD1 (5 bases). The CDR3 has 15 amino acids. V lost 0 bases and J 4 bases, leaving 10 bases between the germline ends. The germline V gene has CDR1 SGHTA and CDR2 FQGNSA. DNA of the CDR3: TGTGCCAGCAGCTTAGCGGTGACAGCGGGAAACACCATATATTTT. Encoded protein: CASSLAVTAGNTIYF.

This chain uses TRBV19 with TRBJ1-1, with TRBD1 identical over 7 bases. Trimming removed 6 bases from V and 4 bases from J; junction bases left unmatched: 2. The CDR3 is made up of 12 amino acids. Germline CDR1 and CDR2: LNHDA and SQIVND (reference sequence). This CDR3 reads CASSHRGTEAFF. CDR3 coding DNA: TGTGCCAGTAGCCACAGGGGCACTGAAGCTTTCTTT.

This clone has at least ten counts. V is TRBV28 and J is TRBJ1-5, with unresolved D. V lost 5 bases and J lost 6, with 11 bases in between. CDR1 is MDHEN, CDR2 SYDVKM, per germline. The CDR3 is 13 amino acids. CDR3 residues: CASSPEGFQPQHF. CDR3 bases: TGTGCCAGCAGTCCAGAGGGTTTTCAGCCCCAGCATTTT.

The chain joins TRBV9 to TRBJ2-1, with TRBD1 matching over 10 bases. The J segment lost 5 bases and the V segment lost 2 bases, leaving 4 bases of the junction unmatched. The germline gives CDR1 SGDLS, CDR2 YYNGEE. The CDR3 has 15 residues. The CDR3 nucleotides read TGTGCCAGCAGCGTTTTCGGGACAGGGGACAATGAGCAGTTCTTC. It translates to CASSVFGTGDNEQFF. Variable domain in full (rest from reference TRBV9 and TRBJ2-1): DSGVTQTPKHLITATGQRVTLRCSPRSGDLSVYWYQQSLDQGLQFLIQYYNGEERAKGNILERFSAQQFPDLHSELNLSSLELGDSALYFCASSVFGTGDNEQFFGPGTRLTVL.

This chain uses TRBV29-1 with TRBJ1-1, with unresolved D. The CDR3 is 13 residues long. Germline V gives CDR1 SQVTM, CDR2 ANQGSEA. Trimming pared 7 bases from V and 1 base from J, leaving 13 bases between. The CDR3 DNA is TGCAGCGCCTCTGGGCCCACGAACACTGAAGCTTTCTTT. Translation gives CSASGPTNTEAFF.

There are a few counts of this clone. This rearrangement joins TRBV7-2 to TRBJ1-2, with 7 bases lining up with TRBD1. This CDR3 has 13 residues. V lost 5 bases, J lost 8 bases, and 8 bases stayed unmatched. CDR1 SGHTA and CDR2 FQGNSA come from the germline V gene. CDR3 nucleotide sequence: TGTGCCAGCAGCCGTGGGACAGTTAGAGGCTACACCTTC. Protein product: CASSRGTVRGYTF.

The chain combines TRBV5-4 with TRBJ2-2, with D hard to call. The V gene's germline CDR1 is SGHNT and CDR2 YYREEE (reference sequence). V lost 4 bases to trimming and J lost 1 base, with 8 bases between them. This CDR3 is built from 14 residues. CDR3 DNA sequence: TGTGCCAGCAGCCTGACTCAGAACACCGGGGAGCTGTTTTTT. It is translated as CASSLTQNTGELFF.

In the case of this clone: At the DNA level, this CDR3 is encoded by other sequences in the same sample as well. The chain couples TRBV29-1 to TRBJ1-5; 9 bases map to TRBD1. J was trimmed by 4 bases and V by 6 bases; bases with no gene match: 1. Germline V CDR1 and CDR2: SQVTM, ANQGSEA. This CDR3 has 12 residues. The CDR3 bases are TGCAGCGTCGGACAGGGGAATCAGCCCCAGCATTTT. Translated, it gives CSVGQGNQPQHF.

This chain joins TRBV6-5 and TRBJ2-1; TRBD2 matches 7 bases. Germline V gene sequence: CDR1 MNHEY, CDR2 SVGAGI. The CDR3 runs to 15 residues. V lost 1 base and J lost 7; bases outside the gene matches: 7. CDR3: CASSYFFRRENEQFF. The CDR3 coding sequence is TGTGCCAGCAGTTACTTTTTTCGGCGGGAGAATGAGCAGTTCTTC.

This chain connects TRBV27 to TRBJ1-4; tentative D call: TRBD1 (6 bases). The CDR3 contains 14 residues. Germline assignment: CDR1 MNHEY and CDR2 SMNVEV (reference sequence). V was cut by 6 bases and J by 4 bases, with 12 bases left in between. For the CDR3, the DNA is TGTGCCAGCAGCTTCACAGGGAGTAATGAAAAACTGTTTTTT. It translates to CASSFTGSNEKLFF.

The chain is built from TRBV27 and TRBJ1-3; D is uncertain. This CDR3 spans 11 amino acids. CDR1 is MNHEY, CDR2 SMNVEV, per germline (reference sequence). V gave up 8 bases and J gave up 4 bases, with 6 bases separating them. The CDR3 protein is CASARGNTIYF. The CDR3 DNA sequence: TGTGCCAGCGCCAGGGGAAACACCATATATTTT.

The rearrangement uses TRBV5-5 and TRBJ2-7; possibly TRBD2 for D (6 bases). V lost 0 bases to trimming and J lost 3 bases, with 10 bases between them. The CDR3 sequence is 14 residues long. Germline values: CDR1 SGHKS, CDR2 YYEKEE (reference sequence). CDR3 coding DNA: TGTGCCAGCAGCTTGGCCGAGGGAGGCTACGAGCAGTACTTC. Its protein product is CASSLAEGGYEQYF.

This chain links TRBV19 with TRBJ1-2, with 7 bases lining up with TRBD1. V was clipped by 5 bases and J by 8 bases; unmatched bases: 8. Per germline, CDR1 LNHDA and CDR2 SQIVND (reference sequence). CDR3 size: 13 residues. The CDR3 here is CASSSPTGWGYTF. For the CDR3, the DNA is TGTGCCAGTAGTTCACCGACAGGGTGGGGCTACACCTTC.

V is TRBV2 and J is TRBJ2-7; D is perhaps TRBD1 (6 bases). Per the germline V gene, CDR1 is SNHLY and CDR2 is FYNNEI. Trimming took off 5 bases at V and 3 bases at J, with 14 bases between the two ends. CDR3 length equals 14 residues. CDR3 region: CASSYRQGHYEQYF. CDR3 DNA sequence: TGTGCCAGCAGTTACCGCCAGGGACACTACGAGCAGTACTTC.

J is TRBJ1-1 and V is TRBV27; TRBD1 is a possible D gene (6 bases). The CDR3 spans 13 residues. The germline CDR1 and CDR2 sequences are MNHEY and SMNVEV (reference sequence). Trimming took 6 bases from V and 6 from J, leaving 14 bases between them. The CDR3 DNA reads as TGTGCCAGCAGCCCACAGGGATTGGCTGAAGCTTTCTTT. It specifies CASSPQGLAEAFF.

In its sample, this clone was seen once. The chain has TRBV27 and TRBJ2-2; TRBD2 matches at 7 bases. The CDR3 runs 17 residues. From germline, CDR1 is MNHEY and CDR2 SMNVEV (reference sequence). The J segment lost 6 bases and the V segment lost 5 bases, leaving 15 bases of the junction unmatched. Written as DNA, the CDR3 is TGTGCCAGCAGTAAACTGGGAGGGGAGGGTCGCGCCGGGGAGCTGTTTTTT. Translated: CASSKLGGEGRAGELFF.

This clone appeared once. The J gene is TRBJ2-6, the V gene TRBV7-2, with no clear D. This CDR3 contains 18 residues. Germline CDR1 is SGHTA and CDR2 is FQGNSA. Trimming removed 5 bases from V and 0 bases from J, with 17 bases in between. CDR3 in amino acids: CASSPSSARVSGANVLTF. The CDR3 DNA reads TGTGCCAGCAGCCCCAGTTCCGCCCGGGTCTCTGGGGCCAACGTCCTGACTTTC.

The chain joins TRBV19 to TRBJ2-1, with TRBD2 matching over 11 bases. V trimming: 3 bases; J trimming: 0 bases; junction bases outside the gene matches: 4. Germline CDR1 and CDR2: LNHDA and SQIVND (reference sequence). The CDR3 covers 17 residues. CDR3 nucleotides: TGTGCCAGTAGTATCTCAACTAGCGGGAGCTCCTACAATGAGCAGTTCTTC. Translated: CASSISTSGSSYNEQFF.